This T cell receptor beta chain is from a study of T-cell memory formation after mild COVID-19. Overall study: Among the donors, TCR clusters were largely specific to each donor.

This clonotype occurred many times. What it recognizes is unknown. Researchers used 5'RACE with constant-segment primers to make TCR alpha and TCR beta cDNA libraries that carry sample barcodes and UMIs. One entry per CDR3 protein results from TCRdb running MiXCR on the 5' RACE reads. The sample has roughly 610,000 distinct CDR3 sequences, approximately 15% seen once. Points from the study as a whole: Memory from before infection featured some responding clones, which suggests cross-reactive memory joined. Clones shrinking from day 15 to 85 showed even CD4/CD8 mixes; later expanders tilted CD4+.

Sequences were obtained from PBMCs or a T cell subset sorted from them (not recorded which). This sequence originates from an adult woman who had mild COVID-19 (a few samples of this study predate the infection). Cell type and time point are not known.

CDR3 nucleotide sequence: TGTGCCAGCAGCTCACCGGGACAGGGGATCTACGAGCAGTACTTC. Protein product: CASSSPGQGIYEQYF. The genes are TRBV7-9 and TRBJ2-7; 10 nucleotides agree with TRBD1. The CDR3 spans 15 residues. V lost 4 bases to trimming and J lost 3 bases; unmatched junction nucleotides: 6. Germline V gene data show CDR1 as SEHNR and CDR2 as FQNEAQ (reference sequence).